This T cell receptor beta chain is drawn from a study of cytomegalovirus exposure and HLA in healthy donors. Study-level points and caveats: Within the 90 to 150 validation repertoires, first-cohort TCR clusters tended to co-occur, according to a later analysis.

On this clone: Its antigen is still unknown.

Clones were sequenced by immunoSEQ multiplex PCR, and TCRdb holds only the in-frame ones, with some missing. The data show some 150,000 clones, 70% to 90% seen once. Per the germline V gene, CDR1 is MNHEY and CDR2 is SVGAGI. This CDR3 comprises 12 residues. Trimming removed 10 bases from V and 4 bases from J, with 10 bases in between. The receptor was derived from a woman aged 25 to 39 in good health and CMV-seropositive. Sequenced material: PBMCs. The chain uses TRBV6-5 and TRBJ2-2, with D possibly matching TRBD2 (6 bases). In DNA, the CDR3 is TGTGCCATCGGGAGATCCACCGGGGAGCTGTTTTTT. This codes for CAIGRSTGELFF.